This entry lists 13 T cell receptor beta chains sequenced from one sample in a study of Tregs in tolerant kidney transplant recipients. Repertoires were generated with immunoSEQ multiplex PCR, while TCRdb's copy carries only in-frame clones and drops some. The record lists approximately 52,000 clones, of which the ten most abundant hold 0.85%. The sequences come from CD4+ T cells from blood, collected before the transplant. The receptors were sampled from a human donor who received a combined kidney and bone marrow transplant.

Note on this clone: The CDR3 goes on 3 residues after the read ends, and that part is filled in from the germline J gene. V gene TRBV20-1 combines with J gene TRBJ2-5, with 7 bases aligning to TRBD2. V was clipped by 0 bases and J by 1 base; unmatched bases: 8. Germline V CDR1 and CDR2: DFQATT, SNEGSKA (reference sequence). This CDR3 region has 16 residues. The sequenced CDR3 bases are TGCAGTGCTAGAGATTGGGCCAGCGGGGCCCAAGAGACC. It specifies CSARDWASGAQET. The entire CDR3 is CSARDWASGAQETQYF.

Comments on this clone: The read comes to an end 3 residues before the CDR3 does, leaving the germline J gene to fill in the end. The chain has TRBV18 and TRBJ2-1; 7 bases match TRBD2. CDR1 is KGHSH and CDR2 is LQKENI in the germline V gene. With 3 bases clipped from V and 3 bases from J, the junction kept 5 bases outside the gene matches. The CDR3 runs to 15 residues. CDR3 DNA (partial): TGTGCCAGCTCACCCGGAGCGGGAAGCTACAATGAG. Its translation: CASSPGAGSYNE. The whole CDR3 region reads CASSPGAGSYNEQFF. The full variable domain, its missing parts supplied by reference TRBV18 and TRBJ2-1, is NAGVMQNPRHLVRRRGQEARLRCSPMKGHSHVYWYRQLPEEGLKFMVYLQKENIIDESGMPKERFSAEFPKEGPSILRIQQVVRGDSAAYFCASSPGAGSYNEQFFGPGTRLTVL.

Of note for this clone: The read stops 3 residues short of the end of the CDR3; the missing end is completed from the germline J gene. The V gene is TRBV6-1, the J gene TRBJ2-1, with D tentatively TRBD2 (5 bases). CDR1 MNHNS and CDR2 SASEGT come from the germline V gene. The CDR3 has 15 amino acids. The V end was cut by 2 bases, the J end by 7 bases, with 15 bases between. CDR3: CASSEIRLRGNEQFF. Incomplete CDR3 DNA: TGTGCCAGCAGTGAAATTCGGCTCAGAGGGAATGAG.

In regard to this clone: The DNA ends 3 residues before the CDR3 does, and the rest of the CDR3 is filled in from the germline J gene. This chain connects TRBV11-2 to TRBJ2-1; D is unclear. This CDR3 spans 15 amino acids. Germline lookup yields CDR1 SGHAT and CDR2 FQNNGV. V lost 2 bases and J 5 bases, leaving 13 bases between the germline ends. The covered CDR3 bases are TGTGCCAGCAGCTTAACTGGCGGCTTTAACAATGAG. The encoded protein is CASSLTGGFNNE. The whole CDR3 protein reads CASSLTGGFNNEQFF.

Concerning this clone: The CDR3 end is not reached by the read, which stops 3 residues before it; the germline J gene fills it in. This chain connects TRBV18 to TRBJ2-7, with 11 bases aligning to TRBD2. V was pared by 5 bases and J by 5 bases, with 5 bases of the junction left unmatched. The V gene's germline CDR1 is KGHSH and CDR2 LQKENI. The CDR3 is 14 amino acids. The CDR3 protein is CASSSLAGVHEQYF. The sequenced CDR3 bases are TGTGCCAGCTCATCACTAGCGGGAGTTCACGAG.

Of note for this clone: The read finishes 3 residues shy of the CDR3 end, and the germline J gene is used to complete it. J is TRBJ2-3 and V is TRBV20-1; possibly TRBD2 for D (6 bases). Germline assignment: CDR1 DFQATT and CDR2 SNEGSKA (reference sequence). Trimming left V 1 base short and J 4 bases short, with 21 bases between. The CDR3 loop spans 17 amino acids. The CDR3 here is CSARVDRGSWGADTQYF. The sequenced CDR3 bases are TGCAGTGCTAGAGTTGATCGTGGTTCTTGGGGGGCAGATACG.

For this clone: The CDR3 goes on 3 residues after the read ends, and that part is filled in from the germline J gene. The rearrangement joins TRBV20-1 to TRBJ2-5; 10 bases match TRBD2. Germline-derived CDR1 and CDR2 are DFQATT and SNEGSKA (reference sequence). V was pared by 3 bases and J by 3 bases, with 7 bases of the junction left unmatched. The CDR3 covers 15 residues. CDR3 protein: CSASTGLAAKETQYF. The sequenced CDR3 bases are TGCAGTGCTAGTACTGGACTAGCGGCAAAAGAGACC.

As regards this clone: The read stops 3 residues short of the end of the CDR3; the missing end is completed from the germline J gene. This chain joins TRBV20-1 and TRBJ2-7, with D possibly matching TRBD1 (5 bases). The CDR3 runs 12 residues. V gave up 8 bases and J gave up 2 bases, with 13 bases separating them. Germline V gene data show CDR1 as DFQATT and CDR2 as SNEGSKA (reference sequence). The CDR3: CSYTGQAYEQYF. Incomplete CDR3 DNA: TGCAGTTACACTGGACAAGCCTACGAG.

As regards this clone: The read terminates 3 residues ahead of where the CDR3 ends, so the germline J gene completes it. This chain links TRBV20-1 with TRBJ1-2; D is ambiguous. The V end was cut by 0 bases, the J end by 3 bases, with 8 bases between. In germline, CDR1 is DFQATT, CDR2 SNEGSKA (reference sequence). This CDR3 comprises 13 residues. The DNA read from the CDR3 is TGCAGTGCTAGAGATCCCCCGGACTATGGC. Amino acids: CSARDPPDYG. The full CDR3 protein is CSARDPPDYGYTF.

A word on this clone: Read data end 3 residues before the CDR3 end; the end is taken from the germline J gene. The gene calls are TRBV20-1 and TRBJ1-1; 9 bases fit TRBD1. Per germline, CDR1 DFQATT and CDR2 SNEGSKA (reference sequence). With V trimmed by 4 bases and J by 5 bases, 5 bases remained unmatched. The CDR3 loop spans 13 amino acids. CDR3 residues: CSAMTTGGTEAFF. The covered CDR3 bases are TGCAGTGCTATGACGACAGGGGGAACTGAA.

Turning to this clone: The read falls 3 residues short of the CDR3 end, and the missing part is taken from the germline J gene. The chain joins TRBV6-2 or TRBV6-3 to TRBJ2-7; 7 nucleotides align to TRBD2. Trimming at V came to 0 bases and at J to 0 bases, leaving 5 bases not matched to a gene. Germline values: CDR1 MNHEY, CDR2 SVGEGT. This CDR3 is 16 amino acids long. CDR3 DNA (partial): TGTGCCAGCAGTTACTCGGCTAGCGGTTTCTCCTACGAG. Amino acids: CASSYSASGFSYE. In full, the CDR3 reads CASSYSASGFSYEQYF.

Remarks on this clone: Sequencing ends 3 residues short of the CDR3 end; the germline J gene provides the rest. The V call is TRBV30, the J call TRBJ2-3; 13 positions match TRBD2. CDR3 length equals 19 residues. J was trimmed by 0 bases and V by 4 bases; bases with no gene match: 13. Germline loops: CDR1 GTSNPN, CDR2 SVGIG (reference sequence). The CDR3 reads CAWNVPGLAGRTSTDTQYF. CDR3 DNA, as far as it was read: TGTGCCTGGAATGTACCGGGACTAGCGGGAAGAACTAGCACAGATACG.

Comments on this clone: The missing CDR3 end, 3 residues past where the read stops, is filled in from the germline J gene. V and J are TRBV5-1 and TRBJ2-3; a weak D match, TRBD1 (7 bases). The germline V and J ends were trimmed by 0 bases and 8 bases, with 10 bases remaining between them. CDR3 length: 13 amino acids. Germline V gene sequence: CDR1 SGHRS, CDR2 YFSETQ. The CDR3 sequence is CASSLDQGGTQYF. The CDR3 DNA, read in part, is TGCGCCAGCAGCTTGGATCAGGGGGGTACG.